This T cell receptor beta chain was retrieved from a study of regulatory T cells in long-lasting Graves disease. This sample's time point: newly diagnosed GD, antithyroid drugs for less than 3 months. After RNA was extracted from PBMCs, the TCR library was made from it. A volume of 8.5 to 10 milliliters of peripheral blood was collected in EDTA tubes. Construction of TCR beta libraries relied on iRepertoire HTBI primers and on Arm-PCR targeting CDR3 regions. TCRdb re-called the multiplex PCR reads with MiXCR, one entry per CDR3 protein. The sample consists of 620,000 or so distinct CDR3 sequences, roughly 15% of them appearing once. This clonotype was detected ten times or more. The sample also formed part of further work on T cells in Graves' hyperthyroidism and ophthalmopathy. As reported in that work: Clinical symptoms, serum thyroxine, TRAb, thyroid ultrasound and orbital computed tomography informed diagnoses. First-round RT-PCR of the TCR CDR3 relied on the HTBI primer set.

The sequencing used peripheral blood mononuclear cells (PBMCs), collected at new diagnosis, from a patient treated with antithyroid drugs. This clonotype was sampled from a woman younger than 45 with Graves disease.

The CDR3 DNA follows: TGTGCCAGCAGCAAACAGGGGGCGCCGACTGAAGCTTTCTTT. Its protein product is CASSKQGAPTEAFF. V is TRBV7-2 and J is TRBJ1-1; 9 bases agree with TRBD1. This CDR3 has 14 amino acids. Germline V CDR1 and CDR2: SGHTA, FQGNSA. With 5 bases clipped from V and 5 bases from J, the junction kept 6 bases outside the gene matches.